These 25 T cell receptor beta chains came from one sample sequenced in a study of PD-1 blockade in classical Hodgkin lymphoma. The method was immunoSEQ multiplex PCR; TCRdb's version includes in-frame clones alone and lacks a portion of them. The sample contains about 6,400 clones, about 89% of which appear only once. The time point denotes: cycle 4 day 1 (C4D1), after less than 7 weeks of nivolumab. In every patient, relapse followed autologous stem cell transplantation, while exposure to brentuximab vedotin differed. Purification of CD4+ T cells from thawed PBMCs was performed via magnetic negative selection. The sample here was CD4+ T cells from blood, taken before the fourth cycle of nivolumab. The receptor set was obtained from a human donor with classical Hodgkin lymphoma.

This chain connects TRBV4-1 to TRBJ2-1, with 9 bases aligning to TRBD1. The CDR3 spans 19 residues. The trim removed 0 bases at V and 7 bases at J, leaving 16 bases unmatched. CDR1 and CDR2 from the germline V gene are MGHRA and YSYEKL. The CDR3 is CASSQDYTLIGTGKNEQFF. CDR3 nucleotide sequence: TGCGCCAGCAGCCAAGATTATACCCTGATCGGGACAGGGAAAAATGAGCAGTTCTTC.

The chain recombines TRBV2 with TRBJ1-1, with D hard to call. Trimming shortened V by 11 bases and J by 0 bases, and 13 bases separated the two germline ends. The CDR3 consists of 13 residues. Germline assignment: CDR1 SNHLY and CDR2 FYNNEI. CDR3 bases: TGTGCCTCCAGCATTGGCGTGAACACTGAAGCTTTCTTT. Translated, it gives CASSIGVNTEAFF.

The rearrangement links TRBV4-1 to TRBJ2-3; the D is unclear. Per germline, CDR1 MGHRA and CDR2 YSYEKL. The CDR3 has 17 amino acids. The ends were cut back, 0 bases at V and 5 bases at J, with 18 bases in the middle. In nucleotides, the CDR3 is TGCGCCAGCAGCCAAGAGGGAAGTAGATGGGCAGGAGATACGCAGTATTTT. Protein: CASSQEGSRWAGDTQYF.

This chain uses TRBV18 with TRBJ2-5; 10 bases match TRBD2. Germline V gene lookup returns CDR1 KGHSH and CDR2 LQKENI. Trimming removed 1 base from V and 0 bases from J; junction bases left unmatched: 5. The CDR3 sequence is 17 residues long. In DNA, the CDR3 is TGTGCCAGCTCACCACGCCGAGCGGGGGGGTACCAAGAGACCCAGTACTTC. Residues: CASSPRRAGGYQETQYF.

The rearrangement links TRBV18 to TRBJ2-7; D is possibly TRBD1 (6 bases). Germline V lookup: CDR1 KGHSH, CDR2 LQKENI. The CDR3 is 15 residues long. V lost 3 bases and J lost 3, with 15 bases in between. The CDR3 region has the DNA TGTGCCAGCTCACCCCAGGACAGACTCAACTACGAGCAGTACTTC. It yields the protein CASSPQDRLNYEQYF.

V usage is TRBV18 and J usage is TRBJ1-1; D unclear. Germline assignment: CDR1 KGHSH and CDR2 LQKENI. This CDR3 is built from 15 residues. V lost 5 bases to trimming and J lost 1 base, with 14 bases between them. The CDR3 protein is CASSSGRPGNTEAFF. The CDR3 DNA reads TGTGCCAGCTCATCGGGGAGACCGGGGAACACTGAAGCTTTCTTT.

In this sample, this clone turned up a few times. For the CDR3, the DNA is TGTGCCAGCAGCCCGGCCCCCAGGGGGCGCATAAGCAATCAGCCCCAGCATTTT. Translated, it gives CASSPAPRGRISNQPQHF. The chain carries TRBV11-2 and TRBJ1-5, with TRBD1 matching 8 bases. The CDR3 has 18 residues. V shed 5 bases and J 1 base; nucleotides not matched to a gene: 13. Germline V gene sequence: CDR1 SGHAT, CDR2 FQNNGV.

The chain combines TRBV6-1 with TRBJ2-2; 9 positions agree with TRBD2. The CDR3 contains 17 residues. Germline V gene data show CDR1 as MNHNS and CDR2 as SASEGT. V gave up 4 bases and J gave up 4 bases; unmatched junction bases: 10. CDR3 DNA sequence: TGTGCCAGCAGTGTGGGTAGCGGGGGACGGTTCACCGGGGAGCTGTTTTTT. Translated, it gives CASSVGSGGRFTGELFF.

This clone has only one observation. V is TRBV2 and J is TRBJ1-2; D is possibly TRBD1 (5 bases). Germline V gene lookup returns CDR1 SNHLY and CDR2 FYNNEI. The length of the CDR3 is 16 residues. Trimming stripped 2 bases from V and 0 bases from J, with 13 bases between. The CDR3 here is CASSERGDHTNYGYTF. CDR3 sequence (DNA): TGTGCCAGCAGTGAACGGGGGGACCACACTAACTATGGCTACACCTTC.

This chain uses TRBV5-4 with TRBJ2-7, with D hard to call. The CDR3 totals 13 residues. Trimming left V 0 bases short and J 1 base short, with 5 bases between. The germline CDR1 and CDR2 sequences are SGHNT and YYREEE (reference sequence). The CDR3 region is CASSLEGSYEQYF. The DNA of the CDR3 is TGTGCCAGCAGCTTGGAGGGATCCTACGAGCAGTACTTC.

The sample holds a few counts of this clone. This chain uses TRBV5-1 with TRBJ2-7; possibly TRBD1 or TRBD2 for D (5 bases each). CDR1 is SGHRS and CDR2 is YFSETQ in the germline V gene. The CDR3 loop spans 14 amino acids. The V end lost 4 bases, the J end lost 3 bases, and 14 bases lay between the germline ends. CDR3 nucleotides: TGCGCCAGCAGCGATCCCGGGGCCATCTACGAGCAGTACTTC. Its protein is CASSDPGAIYEQYF.

CDR3 DNA sequence: TGTGCCACCAGCAGAGATCATGCCCTCTCCTACGAGCAGTACTTC. It specifies CATSRDHALSYEQYF. The chain couples TRBV15 to TRBJ2-7; unclear D gene. The CDR3 has 15 residues. Between the trimmed V and J ends, which lost 0 bases and 0 bases, there was a span of 9 bases. CDR1 is LNHNV and CDR2 is YYDKDF in the germline V gene (reference sequence).

This clone has a handful of counts. The chain employs TRBV6-4 and TRBJ1-1; D is ambiguous. The CDR3 has 13 residues. Germline-derived CDR1 and CDR2 are MRHNA and SNTAGT. Trimming removed 3 bases from V and 2 bases from J, with 7 bases in between. The CDR3: CASSETFNTEAFF. The CDR3 nucleotides read TGTGCCAGCAGTGAAACATTTAACACTGAAGCTTTCTTT.

The chain recombines TRBV27 with TRBJ1-2; TRBD1 matches at 9 bases. CDR1 is MNHEY and CDR2 is SMNVEV in the germline V gene (reference sequence). This CDR3 region has 13 residues. V was clipped by 5 bases and J by 8 bases; unmatched bases: 6. Written as DNA, the CDR3 is TGTGCCAGCAGTCTGGGACAGGGAACCGGCTACACCTTC. Translating gives CASSLGQGTGYTF.

The J gene is TRBJ1-2, the V gene TRBV18, with 7 bases matching TRBD1. Germline V gene lookup returns CDR1 KGHSH and CDR2 LQKENI. The CDR3 is 14 amino acids. The trim removed 3 bases at V and 2 bases at J, leaving 3 bases unmatched. CDR3 DNA sequence: TGTGCCAGCTCACCTCAACAGGGGAACTATGGCTACACCTTC. It specifies CASSPQQGNYGYTF.

This chain links TRBV5-1 with TRBJ2-6; perhaps TRBD2 as D (6 bases). The germline V gene encodes CDR1 SGHRS and CDR2 YFSETQ. The V end lost 4 bases, the J end lost 2 bases, and 10 bases lay between the germline ends. This CDR3 region has 15 residues. The CDR3 region has the DNA TGCGCCAGCAGCGAGACTAGTGCTGGGGCCAACGTCCTGACTTTC. Its translation: CASSETSAGANVLTF.

The chain combines TRBV7-7 with TRBJ2-5; the match to TRBD2 covers 8 bases. The trim removed 8 bases at V and 4 bases at J, leaving 12 bases unmatched. The CDR3 runs to 15 residues. Germline CDR1 SSHAT, CDR2 FNYEAQ (reference sequence). The CDR3 loop is CASAIAGGGGETQYF. DNA of the CDR3: TGTGCCAGCGCGATTGCGGGGGGAGGGGGAGAGACCCAGTACTTC.

The chain couples TRBV12-5 to TRBJ2-1; 13 bases are a match to TRBD2. The CDR3 length is 19 residues. The V and J ends lost 0 bases and 4 bases, in that order; junction bases with no gene match: 9. The germline V gene encodes CDR1 LGHNT and CDR2 FRNRAP. This CDR3 reads CASGLVLGTSGINYNEQFF. The DNA of the CDR3 is TGTGCTAGTGGTTTGGTACTAGGGACTAGCGGGATAAATTACAATGAGCAGTTCTTC.

The genes are TRBV6-1 and TRBJ1-1; 9 bases agree with TRBD1. Germline CDR1 reads MNHNS; CDR2 reads SASEGT. Unmatched junction bases numbered 8, after V lost 4 bases and J lost 11 bases. This CDR3 has 13 amino acids. CDR3 in DNA: TGTGCCAGCAGTGTATCCACAGGGGGCATGGCTTTCTTT. Translation gives CASSVSTGGMAFF.

This chain connects TRBV5-4 to TRBJ2-2; D not certain. The CDR3 is 17 amino acids. Germline loops: CDR1 SGHNT, CDR2 YYREEE (reference sequence). Trimming left V 3 bases short and J 0 bases short, with 15 bases between. This chain's CDR3 is CASSWVIGPANTGELFF. CDR3 bases: TGTGCCAGCAGCTGGGTCATCGGACCCGCGAACACCGGGGAGCTGTTTTTT.

The chain links TRBV19 to TRBJ2-3; D is ambiguous. The CDR3 extends over 14 amino acids. V was shortened by 3 bases and J by 0 bases, with 7 bases between the two germline ends. CDR1 and CDR2 from the germline V gene are LNHDA and SQIVND (reference sequence). In DNA, the CDR3 is TGTGCCAGTAGTATTTCACTCAGCACAGATACGCAGTATTTT. Translated, it gives CASSISLSTDTQYF.

The chain recombines TRBV6-5 with TRBJ2-1, with 11 nucleotides matching TRBD2. CDR1 is MNHEY and CDR2 is SVGAGI in the germline V gene. Trimming at V came to 5 bases and at J to 7 bases, leaving 4 bases not matched to a gene. This CDR3 comprises 14 residues. The CDR3 region has the DNA TGTGCCAGCAGTGTAGCGGGAGGGAGGAATGAGCAGTTCTTC. It yields the protein CASSVAGGRNEQFF.

CDR3 in DNA: TGCGCCAGCAGTCAATCTCCCAGGGACAGGGATCAGTGTAAGGGTTACTACGAGCAGTACTTC. Protein product: CASSQSPRDRDQCKGYYEQYF. The J gene is TRBJ2-7, the V gene TRBV23-1; 9 bases are shared with TRBD1. TRBV23-1 falls under the ORF class, with uncertain function. J lost 3 bases, V lost 0 bases, and 21 bases had no gene match. The CDR3 runs to 21 residues.

V gene TRBV11-2 combines with J gene TRBJ2-7, with 9 bases lining up with TRBD1. The CDR3 has 16 residues. From germline, CDR1 is SGHAT and CDR2 FQNNGV. Trimming removed 5 bases from V and 2 bases from J; junction bases left unmatched: 10. The CDR3 DNA is TGTGCCAGCAGCCCTAGTAGGACAGGGGTACCCTACGAGCAGTACTTC. Protein sequence: CASSPSRTGVPYEQYF.

CDR3 protein: CAWRKVPGQGRGYTF. The CDR3 nucleotides read TGTGCCTGGAGGAAAGTCCCGGGACAGGGTCGGGGCTACACCTTC. The V and J genes are TRBV30 and TRBJ1-2; 9 bases are a match to TRBD1. With V trimmed by 3 bases and J by 8 bases, 13 bases remained unmatched. The CDR3 is 15 amino acids. Per germline, CDR1 GTSNPN and CDR2 SVGIG (reference sequence).